The text below deals with one TCR beta chain. No antigen is known for it. Base qualities are not recorded, but no much larger clone differs from it by a single base. For CDR1 and CDR2, the germline V gene (reference sequence) lists MNHEY and SMNVEV. The CDR3, from cysteine to phenylalanine, totals 15 residues. Solely the CDR3 DNA is kept, with 45 bases framed from the first base. Relative to germline, V is 2 bases shorter and J is 4 bases shorter, with 14 bases between their ends. This entry is derived from a study of blood T cell repertoires in COVID-19 (dated by TCRdb to the early 2020s). General notes on the study: Samples from collaborators originated in the United States, Italy and Spain and spanned both the acute and convalescent phases of COVID-19. The material from the prospective study consisted of cDNA or gDNA derived from T cells, B-cell-depleted T cells, or PBMCs. The dataset comprised deeply sampled blood TCRbeta repertoires from subjects exposed to, actively infected with, or recovered from COVID-19. A freely available public database, intended as a resource for researchers studying the immune response to SARS-CoV-2, is where the repertoires were released. Samples came from the ongoing ImmuneRACE study (first 160 participants) plus 1,254 subjects from 6 global collaborators. A de-identified subject ID, COVID-19 status, age in years and sex were almost always included in the sample metadata. Where available, HLA class I and class II types were obtained from metadata supplied by the sample provider rather than from assay-based typing. The research as a whole found: How much clinical and demographic metadata was included differed by source and by participant, and the metadata was provided uncurated.

TCRbeta CDR3 regions were amplified from genomic DNA by means of the immunoSEQ Assay, a bias-controlled multiplex PCR. Regarding the original processing steps: Within the assay, amplification of reference gene primers was used to estimate how many nucleated cells each sample contained. To quantify the absolute abundance of each unique TCRbeta CDR3 rearrangement, sequence reads were collapsed and filtered. For each sample, productive Simpson clonality was calculated by taking the square root of Simpson's diversity index across productive rearrangements. Held by TCRdb, this immuneACCESS table contains in-frame sequences only and omits some clones. Under half of the omission traces to an unresolved V gene where checked; the cause of the rest is unknown. V and J calls and clone size come straight from that table; D and trimming were deduced from the DNA. Across this sample there are about 50,000 clones, with 89% seen only once. The top ten hold 43% of the sample.

In Seattle, one collaborating source enrolled patients while the infection was active and tracked those patients longitudinally over the course of disease. The collaborating institutions used their own protocols to collect whole blood in K2EDTA tubes. For TCRbeta analysis, collaborators shipped samples as frozen whole blood, isolated PBMCs, or DNA extracted from either of those sample types. This receptor was obtained from a woman aged 60 to 75 with COVID-19, enrolled during active disease. Sequencing input: peripheral blood. The V and J segments used are TRBV27 and TRBJ2-5; 7 matching bases give a weak D call of TRBD2. The encoded CDR3 is CASSLTVRGAETQYF. The DNA reads TGTGCCAGCAGTTTAACGGTCCGGGGGGCAGAGACCCAGTACTTC.